These 27 T cell receptor beta chains share one sample of origin, sequenced in a study of blood T cell repertoires in COVID-19. Method: immunoSEQ multiplex PCR; TCRdb's copy keeps in-frame clones and lacks some. Here the sample spans 110,000 to 150,000 clones, roughly three quarters being singletons. The sequencing sample was made of PBMCs or T cells enriched from blood (not recorded which). These receptors all come from a woman aged 45 to 65 who had recovered from COVID-19.

This sequence joins TRBV5-1 and TRBJ2-2; the match to TRBD1 covers 8 bases. Germline assignment: CDR1 SGHRS and CDR2 YFSETQ. The CDR3 totals 15 residues. Trimming at V came to 0 bases and at J to 6 bases, leaving 4 bases not matched to a gene. Here the CDR3 reads CASSLGTGYSGELFF. The DNA of the CDR3 is TGCGCCAGCAGCTTGGGGACAGGGTACTCCGGGGAGCTGTTTTTT.

The chain employs TRBV5-6 and TRBJ1-5; no clear D gene. The CDR3 has 15 amino acids. The germline gives CDR1 SGHDT, CDR2 YYEEEE. Deletions cut 0 bases from V and 6 bases from J, with 13 bases between. CDR3 residues: CASSLVAAGGQPQHF. CDR3 in DNA: TGTGCCAGCAGCTTGGTGGCGGCAGGAGGTCAGCCCCAGCATTTT.

The rearrangement joins TRBV28 to TRBJ2-1; TRBD2 aligns across 13 bases. The germline V gene encodes CDR1 MDHEN and CDR2 SYDVKM. The CDR3 covers 19 residues. Trimming removed 2 bases from V and 3 bases from J; junction bases left unmatched: 10. In DNA form, the CDR3 reads TGTGCCAGCAGTTTACGTGCGACTAGCGGGGGGTCCCGCTACAATGAGCAGTTCTTC. Translated, it gives CASSLRATSGGSRYNEQFF. The full variable domain, in which reference TRBV28 and TRBJ2-1 provide the parts outside the CDR3, is DVKVTQSSRYLVKRTGEKVFLECVQDMDHENMFWYRQDPGLGLRLIYFSYDVKMKEKGDIPEGYSVSREKKERFSLILESASTNQTSMYLCASSLRATSGGSRYNEQFFGPGTRLTVL.

This clone was detected a few times. Other DNA variants within this sample encode the same CDR3. The rearrangement links TRBV5-4 to TRBJ2-5; TRBD1 is a possible D gene (5 bases). Germline V CDR1 and CDR2: SGHNT, YYREEE (reference sequence). CDR3 length: 13 residues. Trimming stripped 1 base from V and 5 bases from J, with 9 bases between. The CDR3 region is CASSLRGEETQYF. The CDR3 nucleotides are TGTGCCAGCAGCTTGAGGGGCGAGGAGACCCAGTACTTC.

The table lists this clone with a few counts. This chain connects TRBV7-9 to TRBJ2-1, with no clear D. The V end was cut by 1 base, the J end by 8 bases, with 6 bases between. The germline V gene has CDR1 SEHNR and CDR2 FQNEAQ (reference sequence). The CDR3 sequence is 12 residues long. Here the CDR3 reads CASSLVGDEQFF. The CDR3 DNA sequence: TGTGCCAGCAGCTTAGTGGGCGATGAGCAGTTCTTC. The full variable domain, its missing parts supplied by reference TRBV7-9 and TRBJ2-1, is DTGVSQNPRHKITKRGQNVTFRCDPISEHNRLYWYRQTLGQGPEFLTYFQNEAQLEKSRLLSDRFSAERPKGSFSTLEIQRTEQGDSAMYLCASSLVGDEQFFGPGTRLTVL.

This clone was counted once. The J gene is TRBJ2-1, the V gene TRBV15; TRBD1 matches at 9 bases. V lost 4 bases to trimming and J lost 3 bases; unmatched junction nucleotides: 4. Germline V gives CDR1 LNHNV, CDR2 YYDKDF (reference sequence). CDR3 length: 15 residues. In DNA form, the CDR3 reads TGTGCCACCAGCATGGACAGGGGAAGCTACAATGAGCAGTTCTTC. It encodes CATSMDRGSYNEQFF.

The rearrangement joins TRBV18 to TRBJ1-5; D possibly corresponds to TRBD1 (6 bases). Looked up from germline, CDR1 is KGHSH and CDR2 is LQKENI. This CDR3 comprises 15 residues. Trimming shortened V by 2 bases and J by 3 bases, and 11 bases separated the two germline ends. The chain's CDR3 is CASSPNRETNQPQHF. For the CDR3, the DNA is TGTGCCAGCTCACCAAACAGGGAGACCAATCAGCCCCAGCATTTT.

V is TRBV9 and J is TRBJ1-2; 7 bases are a match to TRBD1. V dropped 0 bases and J dropped 6; count of bases not matched to a gene: 5. CDR1 is SGDLS, CDR2 YYNGEE, per germline. The CDR3 is made up of 14 amino acids. The CDR3 protein is CASSVEGTAHGYTF. The CDR3 DNA reads TGTGCCAGCAGCGTAGAAGGGACAGCACATGGCTACACCTTC.

This chain connects TRBV7-9 to TRBJ2-7; 9 bases fit TRBD2. J lost 2 bases, V lost 1 base, and 6 bases had no gene match. Germline V gene data show CDR1 as SEHNR and CDR2 as FQNEAQ (reference sequence). The CDR3 extends over 16 amino acids. The DNA of the CDR3 is TGTGCCAGCAGCTTAGGTGGTAGCGGGGGAACCTACGAGCAGTACTTC. This translates into CASSLGGSGGTYEQYF.

This rearrangement joins TRBV29-1 to TRBJ2-3; TRBD1 aligns across 9 bases. CDR1 is SQVTM and CDR2 is ANQGSEA in the germline V gene. Germline trimming cut 4 bases from V and 0 bases from J; bases unmatched to any gene: 8. The CDR3 loop spans 16 amino acids. For the CDR3, the DNA is TGCAGCGTTGGAAGGGTCGGGACAGGGAGCACAGATACGCAGTATTTT. It yields the protein CSVGRVGTGSTDTQYF.

This chain links TRBV7-8 with TRBJ2-3; D remains unclear. Germline CDR1 reads SGHVS; CDR2 reads FQNEAQ. The CDR3 is made up of 13 amino acids. V was cut by 7 bases and J by 2 bases, with 10 bases left in between. Here the CDR3 DNA reads TGTGCCAGCAAGTTGCGGATCACAGATACGCAGTATTTT. Encoded protein: CASKLRITDTQYF.

The chain uses TRBV15 and TRBJ2-5; D may be TRBD2 (6 bases). Trimming removed 1 base from V and 9 bases from J, with 12 bases in between. The CDR3 contains 13 residues. Germline V gene lookup returns CDR1 LNHNV and CDR2 YYDKDF (reference sequence). The CDR3 DNA reads TGTGCCACCAGCAGAGTCGGGGAGCGGGCCCAGTACTTC. It codes for CATSRVGERAQYF.

The chain has TRBV28 and TRBJ1-4, with 8 positions matching TRBD1. V was pared by 5 bases and J by 4 bases, with 6 bases of the junction left unmatched. CDR3 size: 15 residues. CDR1 and CDR2 from the germline V gene are MDHEN and SYDVKM. Here the CDR3 DNA reads TGTGCCAGCAGTCTAGACAGGGGAGGTAATGAAAAACTGTTTTTT. Amino acid sequence: CASSLDRGGNEKLFF.

The chain combines TRBV7-2 with TRBJ2-3, with D tentatively TRBD2 (7 bases). This CDR3 is built from 16 residues. Trimming removed 5 bases at V and 5 bases at J, with 20 bases between. From germline, CDR1 is SGHTA and CDR2 FQGNSA. The CDR3 sequence is CASSRGGGPEGDTQYF. CDR3 sequence (DNA): TGTGCCAGCAGCAGGGGAGGGGGGCCAGAGGGAGATACGCAGTATTTT.

V and J are TRBV2 and TRBJ2-2; 7 bases map to TRBD2. Unmatched junction bases numbered 4, after V lost 5 bases and J lost 4 bases. CDR3 length equals 14 residues. The germline V gene encodes CDR1 SNHLY and CDR2 FYNNEI. The DNA of the CDR3 is TGTGCCAGCAGTTTTCGGACTAGCACCGGGGAGCTGTTTTTT. Amino acid sequence: CASSFRTSTGELFF.

This clone was counted a single time. This sequence joins TRBV19 and TRBJ2-3; TRBD2 aligns across 9 bases. Losses at the gene ends were 5 bases for V and 4 bases for J; bases not matched to a gene: 10. Per the germline V gene, CDR1 is LNHDA and CDR2 is SQIVND (reference sequence). The CDR3 length is 16 residues. The CDR3 reads CASSARWRGGPDTQYF. CDR3 sequence (DNA): TGTGCCAGTAGTGCTCGTTGGCGGGGGGGACCAGATACGCAGTATTTT.

The J gene is TRBJ2-1, the V gene TRBV7-8; possibly TRBD2 for D (7 bases). V dropped 3 bases and J dropped 3 bases, with 9 bases sitting between them. Per germline, CDR1 SGHVS and CDR2 FQNEAQ. The CDR3 is 14 amino acids. The CDR3 sequence is CASSLGGRYNEQFF. CDR3 DNA: TGTGCCAGCAGCTTGGGGGGGCGCTACAATGAGCAGTTCTTC.

The genes are TRBV24-1 and TRBJ1-6, with 7 bases identical to TRBD1. Germline CDR1 is KGHDR and CDR2 is SFDVKD. The CDR3 consists of 16 residues. With V trimmed by 4 bases and J by 6 bases, 8 bases remained unmatched. CDR3 loop: CATSDPRQGSNSPLHF. CDR3 nucleotides: TGTGCCACCAGTGACCCGCGACAGGGCAGTAATTCACCCCTCCACTTT.

The V and J genes are TRBV20-1 and TRBJ1-2; a weak D match, TRBD1 (6 bases). Germline-derived CDR1 and CDR2 are DFQATT and SNEGSKA (reference sequence). The CDR3 is 14 residues long. Deletions cut 3 bases from V and 5 bases from J, with 16 bases between. CDR3 region: CSASLLGAGYGYTF. As DNA, the CDR3 is TGCAGTGCTAGTCTCCTGGGGGCAGGATATGGCTACACCTTC.

DNA of the CDR3: TGTGCCAGCAGCCAAGACGGGACAGGGGGCAACTATGGCTACACCTTC. It encodes CASSQDGTGGNYGYTF. This chain links TRBV4-2 with TRBJ1-2; the match to TRBD1 covers 12 bases. This CDR3 contains 16 residues. In germline, CDR1 is LGHNA, CDR2 YNFKEQ. Trimming cost V 0 bases and J 2 bases; bases outside gene matches: 1.

This clone appeared a few times. The chain combines TRBV2 with TRBJ2-3; 10 bases match TRBD1. The length of the CDR3 is 15 residues. Germline trimming cut 7 bases from V and 5 bases from J; bases unmatched to any gene: 9. Germline assignment: CDR1 SNHLY and CDR2 FYNNEI. The CDR3 DNA reads TGTGCCAGCACGTGGGACAGGGGAGGGGAAGATACGCAGTATTTT. Amino acid sequence: CASTWDRGGEDTQYF.

The DNA of the CDR3 is TGTGCCAGCAGCTTTTCCCGGGGCACTGAAGCTTTCTTT. The encoded protein is CASSFSRGTEAFF. The gene calls are TRBV5-5 and TRBJ1-1; D is uncertain. V dropped 2 bases and J dropped 4 bases, with 9 bases sitting between them. This CDR3 spans 13 amino acids. Germline loops: CDR1 SGHKS, CDR2 YYEKEE (reference sequence).

This clone has only one observation. V usage is TRBV7-9 and J usage is TRBJ1-2; TRBD1 is a possible D gene (5 bases). CDR1 is SEHNR and CDR2 is FQNEAQ in the germline V gene (reference sequence). This CDR3 comprises 16 residues. Trimming left V 6 bases short and J 0 bases short, with 17 bases between. CDR3 residues: CASSRTPGSPNYGYTF. CDR3 in DNA: TGTGCCAGCAGTCGAACGCCAGGGTCCCCTAACTATGGCTACACCTTC.

The DNA of the CDR3 is TGTGCCAGCAGCCTACAGGGGTTCCTGGGGGAGCAGTACTTC. Translating it yields CASSLQGFLGEQYF. The V gene is TRBV14, the J gene TRBJ2-7; 7 positions agree with TRBD1. The V and J ends lost 4 bases and 7 bases, in that order; junction bases with no gene match: 10. The CDR3 has 14 residues. Germline loops: CDR1 SGHDN, CDR2 FVKESK.

About this clone: The identical CDR3 is also encoded by other nucleotide sequences in the sample. Here the CDR3 DNA reads TGTGCCAGCAGTTACTCGGGGCAGGGGACGGAGACCCAGTACTTC. It specifies CASSYSGQGTETQYF. The chain combines TRBV6-5 with TRBJ2-5, with TRBD1 as a possible D gene (6 bases). Germline loops: CDR1 MNHEY, CDR2 SVGAGI. V was trimmed by 0 bases and J by 5 bases, leaving 13 bases between them. CDR3 length equals 15 residues.

A remark on this clone: The same CDR3 is also encoded by other DNA sequences in this sample. V is TRBV18 and J is TRBJ1-2, with D perhaps TRBD1 (6 bases). Germline V gene lookup returns CDR1 KGHSH and CDR2 LQKENI. CDR3 length equals 14 residues. V lost 3 bases to trimming and J lost 2 bases, with 10 bases between them. The DNA for the CDR3 is TGTGCCAGCTCACCTGGACAGACCAACTATGGCTACACCTTC. It encodes CASSPGQTNYGYTF.

CDR3 amino acids: CAISDWRGGPSTDTQYF. DNA for the CDR3: TGTGCCATCAGTGACTGGCGGGGGGGACCTAGCACAGATACGCAGTATTTT. The chain combines TRBV10-3 with TRBJ2-3; TRBD2 agrees at 9 bases. Germline V gene lookup returns CDR1 ENHRY and CDR2 SYGVKD. With V trimmed by 3 bases and J by 0 bases, 7 bases remained unmatched. This CDR3 contains 17 residues.